One and the same sample provided the 9 T cell receptor beta chains below, sequenced in a study of shared clonotypes between healthy human individuals. TCRdb's copy holds only in-frame clones and misses some; the assay was immunoSEQ multiplex PCR. This table has 760,000 or so clones, approximately 96% appearing once. Only CD45RO-negative cells positively selected for CCR7 counted as naive CD8 cells, so terminally differentiated effector memory CD45RA+ cells were excluded. What was sequenced was naive CD8+ T cells sorted from blood. The receptors stem from a man younger than 45 in good health.

The V gene is TRBV28, the J gene TRBJ2-1, with 9 bases aligning to TRBD2. Germline lookup yields CDR1 MDHEN and CDR2 SYDVKM. The CDR3 loop spans 18 amino acids. V gave up 5 bases and J gave up 3 bases; unmatched junction bases: 14. Here the CDR3 DNA reads TGTGCCAGCAGTCCTAGAAACATAGCGGGAGTCTACTACAATGAGCAGTTCTTC. Translating gives CASSPRNIAGVYYNEQFF.

The genes are TRBV7-8 and TRBJ2-7; 14 bases match TRBD2. The CDR3 has 18 residues. Germline CDR1 is SGHVS and CDR2 is FQNEAQ. J was trimmed by 0 bases and V by 5 bases; bases with no gene match: 9. CDR3 loop: CASSPGLAGGPFSYEQYF. CDR3 in DNA: TGTGCCAGCAGCCCAGGACTAGCGGGAGGTCCCTTCTCCTACGAGCAGTACTTC. Filled out from reference TRBV7-8 and TRBJ2-7, the complete variable domain reads GAGVSQSPRYKVAKRGQDVALRCDPISGHVSLFWYQQALGQGPEFLTYFQNEAQLDKSGLPSDRFFAERPEGSVSTLKIQRTQQEDSAVYLCASSPGLAGGPFSYEQYFGPGTRLTVT.

The chain joins TRBV11-2 to TRBJ2-2; 11 bases match TRBD1. V was clipped by 5 bases and J by 7 bases; unmatched bases: 6. The CDR3 length is 15 residues. Per the germline V gene, CDR1 is SGHAT and CDR2 is FQNNGV. The CDR3 loop reads CASSMGQGGFGELFF. CDR3 bases: TGTGCCAGCAGCATGGGACAGGGGGGTTTCGGGGAGCTGTTTTTT.

V and J are TRBV5-1 and TRBJ2-7; perhaps TRBD1 as D (5 bases). Germline V gives CDR1 SGHRS, CDR2 YFSETQ. Trimming took off 0 bases at V and 7 bases at J, with 14 bases between the two ends. CDR3 length: 14 residues. CDR3 residues: CASSLAAGSREQYF. In DNA form, the CDR3 reads TGCGCCAGCAGCTTGGCCGCAGGGTCTAGAGAGCAGTACTTC.

This clone was seen only a few times. This chain links TRBV11-3 with TRBJ2-7; D is uncertain. The CDR3 contains 14 residues. The germline V gene encodes CDR1 SGHNT and CDR2 YENEEA. The V end was cut by 4 bases, the J end by 6 bases, with 16 bases between. Here the CDR3 reads CASSYMRVGSEQYF. In DNA, the CDR3 is TGTGCCAGCAGCTATATGCGAGTCGGCTCCGAGCAGTACTTC.

The J gene is TRBJ2-3, the V gene TRBV6-5; no clear D gene. CDR3 length equals 14 residues. V lost 5 bases, J lost 2 bases, and 11 bases lay in between. The germline CDR1 and CDR2 sequences are MNHEY and SVGAGI. The CDR3 sequence: CASSLSSITDTQYF. CDR3 in DNA: TGTGCCAGCAGTCTCTCGTCTATCACAGATACGCAGTATTTT.

The CDR3 loop is CASSPTGTSGRYPLNEQFF. The CDR3 bases are TGTGCCAGCAGCCCAACCGGGACTAGCGGGAGGTACCCGCTGAATGAGCAGTTCTTC. The J gene is TRBJ2-1, the V gene TRBV12-1; the table's D gene call, TRBD2, was not cross checked with the DNA. TRBV12-1 is a pseudogene locus. This CDR3 is 19 amino acids long.

For this clone: Other DNA sequences within the sample encode an identical CDR3. The rearrangement links TRBV15 to TRBJ1-4, with D hard to call. V was clipped by 5 bases and J by 0 bases, with 10 bases between them. Germline lookup yields CDR1 LNHNV and CDR2 YYDKDF (reference sequence). The CDR3 is made up of 15 amino acids. The CDR3 nucleotides are TGTGCCACCAGCCGTGACCGTGCAACTAATGAAAAACTGTTTTTT. Its translation is CATSRDRATNEKLFF. Together with reference TRBV15 and TRBJ1-4, the CDR3 gives the full variable domain: DAMVIQNPRYQVTQFGKPVTLSCSQTLNHNVMYWYQQKSSQAPKLLFHYYDKDFNNEADTPDNFQSRRPNTSFCFLDIRSPGLGDTAMYLCATSRDRATNEKLFFGSGTQLSVL.

DNA of the CDR3: TGTGCCAGCACCGATAGTGGGGGGGGTAATCAGCCCCAGCATTTT. Its translation: CASTDSGGGNQPQHF. This chain joins TRBV7-9 and TRBJ1-5, with a possible D match to TRBD1 (5 bases). The CDR3 length is 15 residues. V lost 7 bases and J 4 bases, leaving 17 bases between the germline ends. Germline loops: CDR1 SEHNR, CDR2 FQNEAQ (reference sequence).